Following are 20 T cell receptor beta chains from one sample sequenced in a study of blood T cell repertoires in COVID-19 (dated by TCRdb to the early 2020s). The library was built by means of the immunoSEQ multiplex PCR assay. Drawn from immuneACCESS, this table holds only the in-frame rearrangements with V and J called that TCRdb kept. Clones are partly lost; checked studies trace under half to an unresolved V gene and leave the rest unexplained. The sample records over 14,000 clones, roughly 87% of which are singletons. 5.4% of the sample is in the top ten clones. Sequenced sample: peripheral blood. The receptors were gathered from a human donor in a cohort sampled during active COVID-19.

The V and J genes are TRBV2 and TRBJ1-4; 9 bases fit TRBD1. Germline V gene sequence: CDR1 SNHLY, CDR2 FYNNEI. The CDR3 is made up of 15 amino acids. With V trimmed by 6 bases and J by 4 bases, 6 bases remained unmatched. The CDR3 sequence is CASRHRGLRNEKLFF. The CDR3 coding sequence is TGTGCCAGCAGACACAGGGGGCTTCGTAATGAAAAACTGTTTTTT.

J is TRBJ1-5 and V is TRBV28; D unclear. This CDR3 is 12 amino acids long. V was pared by 8 bases and J by 7 bases, with 12 bases between. Germline V lookup: CDR1 MDHEN, CDR2 SYDVKM. The CDR3 DNA is TGTGCCAGCCGAAACCGGTGGCAGCCCCAGCATTTT. Its protein is CASRNRWQPQHF.

The V call is TRBV27, the J call TRBJ1-4; weak D call: TRBD1 (5 bases). This CDR3 region has 14 residues. The ends were cut back, 5 bases at V and 3 bases at J, with 10 bases in the middle. The germline gives CDR1 MNHEY, CDR2 SMNVEV (reference sequence). The CDR3 spells CASSPGGANEKLFF. The CDR3 bases are TGTGCCAGCAGTCCTGGGGGGGCTAATGAAAAACTGTTTTTT.

The chain is built from TRBV27 and TRBJ2-7, with D maybe TRBD1 (6 bases). This CDR3 has 14 residues. Per germline, CDR1 MNHEY and CDR2 SMNVEV (reference sequence). The V end was cut by 3 bases, the J end by 5 bases, with 14 bases between. The CDR3 protein is CASSFWGPSDEQYF. CDR3 nucleotide sequence: TGTGCCAGCAGTTTCTGGGGGCCAAGCGACGAGCAGTACTTC.

A few counts support this clone. The rearrangement links TRBV2 to TRBJ2-1, with 7 bases identical to TRBD2. V lost 2 bases, J lost 5 bases, and 6 bases stayed unmatched. The CDR3 has 15 residues. CDR1 is SNHLY and CDR2 is FYNNEI in the germline V gene. CDR3 bases: TGTGCCAGCAGTGAACAAGGACTAGGAAACAATGAGCAGTTCTTC. The encoded protein is CASSEQGLGNNEQFF.

V usage is TRBV2 and J usage is TRBJ2-3; 7 bases match TRBD1. This CDR3 is built from 18 residues. The J segment lost 3 bases and the V segment lost 3 bases, leaving 15 bases of the junction unmatched. CDR1 SNHLY and CDR2 FYNNEI come from the germline V gene. The CDR3 DNA reads TGTGCCAGCAGTGATTGGGACAGTCGATTTTTGTCGACAGATACGCAGTATTTT. It codes for CASSDWDSRFLSTDTQYF.

This clone was counted only a few times. At the DNA level, this CDR3 is encoded by other sequences in the same sample as well. The chain uses TRBV10-3 and TRBJ1-6; maybe TRBD1 (6 bases). The CDR3 length is 16 residues. Trimming left V 0 bases short and J 9 bases short, with 15 bases between. CDR1 ENHRY and CDR2 SYGVKD come from the germline V gene. The CDR3: CAISESGGAGGSPLHF. CDR3 DNA: TGTGCCATCAGTGAGTCCGGGGGCGCGGGGGGTTCACCCCTCCACTTT.

The CDR3 spells CASSLGTSVNNEQFF. CDR3 sequence (DNA): TGCGCCAGCAGCTTGGGGACTAGCGTAAACAATGAGCAGTTCTTC. The chain uses TRBV5-1 and TRBJ2-1, with 9 bases that match TRBD2. There are 15 residues in the CDR3. With 0 bases clipped from V and 5 bases from J, the junction kept 3 bases outside the gene matches. Looked up from germline, CDR1 is SGHRS and CDR2 is YFSETQ.

CDR3 in DNA: TGCGCCAGCAGCTTCGGCGCACAGGGGGGGCTCGGCTACACCTTC. Its translation is CASSFGAQGGLGYTF. V usage is TRBV5-1 and J usage is TRBJ1-2; 8 nucleotides align to TRBD1. Germline CDR1 is SGHRS and CDR2 is YFSETQ. There are 15 residues in the CDR3. Trimming at V came to 2 bases and at J to 8 bases, leaving 11 bases not matched to a gene.

This clone was counted once. The V gene is TRBV28, the J gene TRBJ2-7, with TRBD2 matching 7 bases. The junction had 6 bases not matched to a gene; V was cut back by 6 bases and J by 4 bases. This CDR3 is 13 amino acids long. Germline V gene sequence: CDR1 MDHEN, CDR2 SYDVKM. This chain's CDR3 is CASRGGSVYEQYF. CDR3 coding DNA: TGTGCCAGCAGAGGCGGGAGCGTATACGAGCAGTACTTC.

The rearrangement links TRBV28 to TRBJ1-5, with D possibly matching TRBD1 (6 bases). Between the trimmed V and J ends, which lost 5 bases and 1 base, there was a span of 9 bases. Germline assignment: CDR1 MDHEN and CDR2 SYDVKM. The CDR3 length is 14 residues. The CDR3 nucleotides read TGTGCCAGCAGTGCAGGGGAGAGCAATCAGCCCCAGCATTTT. Its translation is CASSAGESNQPQHF.

The CDR3 DNA is TGTGCCAGCAGCTTTCCCGGTTTCGGGATGTTCTTC. This sequence encodes CASSFPGFGMFF. This sequence joins TRBV5-6 and TRBJ2-1, with D perhaps matching TRBD2 (5 bases). Germline assignment: CDR1 SGHDT and CDR2 YYEEEE. V was trimmed by 2 bases and J by 15 bases, leaving 15 bases between them. This CDR3 spans 12 amino acids.

The genes are TRBV2 and TRBJ1-4; perhaps TRBD1 as D (5 bases). CDR1 is SNHLY, CDR2 FYNNEI, per germline. CDR3 length: 11 residues. The CDR3: CTTGVREKLFF. CDR3 sequence (DNA): TGTACGACGGGGGTACGGGAAAAACTGTTTTTT.

The rearrangement joins TRBV6-5 to TRBJ2-7, with TRBD1 matching 7 bases. With V trimmed by 2 bases and J by 2 bases, 3 bases remained unmatched. CDR3 size: 14 residues. Germline-derived CDR1 and CDR2 are MNHEY and SVGAGI. CDR3 amino acids: CASSYRGLAYEQYF. CDR3 coding DNA: TGTGCCAGCAGTTACAGGGGGCTAGCCTACGAGCAGTACTTC.

The chain recombines TRBV7-2 with TRBJ2-3, with 8 bases fitting TRBD1. V was pared by 6 bases and J by 1 base, with 6 bases of the junction left unmatched. Germline V gene sequence: CDR1 SGHTA, CDR2 FQGNSA. CDR3 length equals 15 residues. In DNA form, the CDR3 reads TGTGCCAGCAGTAGGGTGGGACAGGGCACAGATACGCAGTATTTT. It translates to CASSRVGQGTDTQYF.

The J gene is TRBJ2-7, the V gene TRBV19, with a possible D match to TRBD2 (6 bases). The CDR3 sequence is 14 residues long. With 3 bases removed from V and 1 base from J, the gap between germline ends came to 10 bases. Germline CDR1 LNHDA, CDR2 SQIVND (reference sequence). CDR3 amino acids: CASSMGGESYEQYF. CDR3 nucleotide sequence: TGTGCCAGTAGTATGGGGGGTGAATCCTACGAGCAGTACTTC.

V and J are TRBV19 and TRBJ2-1; unclear D gene. The CDR3 totals 12 residues. Germline V gene data show CDR1 as LNHDA and CDR2 as SQIVND (reference sequence). Trimming shortened V by 3 bases and J by 7 bases, and 7 bases separated the two germline ends. The chain's CDR3 is CASSILENEQFF. The DNA for the CDR3 is TGTGCCAGTAGTATCCTGGAGAATGAGCAGTTCTTC.

The CDR3 DNA reads TGTGCCAGCAGCCCGCCTGGGACTTTCCACAATGAGCAGTTCTTC. As protein: CASSPPGTFHNEQFF. The V call is TRBV28, the J call TRBJ2-1; TRBD2 is a possible D gene (6 bases). The CDR3 runs 15 residues. Between the trimmed V and J ends, which lost 6 bases and 5 bases, there was a span of 17 bases. The germline gives CDR1 MDHEN, CDR2 SYDVKM.

The chain uses TRBV28 and TRBJ1-2; 11 bases map to TRBD1. V gave up 6 bases and J gave up 7 bases; unmatched junction bases: 7. Germline V gene sequence: CDR1 MDHEN, CDR2 SYDVKM. The CDR3 sequence is 14 residues long. The CDR3 protein is CASSPGTGGFGYTF. The CDR3 DNA reads TGTGCCAGCAGCCCCGGGACAGGGGGGTTTGGCTACACCTTC.

The chain uses TRBV28 and TRBJ1-5; weak D call: TRBD1 (6 bases). Trimming removed 3 bases from V and 6 bases from J, with 15 bases in between. Germline CDR1 is MDHEN and CDR2 is SYDVKM. This CDR3 is built from 15 residues. DNA of the CDR3: TGTGCCAGCAGTTTCCAGGGGATAATAGGTCAGCCCCAGCATTTT. Residues: CASSFQGIIGQPQHF.